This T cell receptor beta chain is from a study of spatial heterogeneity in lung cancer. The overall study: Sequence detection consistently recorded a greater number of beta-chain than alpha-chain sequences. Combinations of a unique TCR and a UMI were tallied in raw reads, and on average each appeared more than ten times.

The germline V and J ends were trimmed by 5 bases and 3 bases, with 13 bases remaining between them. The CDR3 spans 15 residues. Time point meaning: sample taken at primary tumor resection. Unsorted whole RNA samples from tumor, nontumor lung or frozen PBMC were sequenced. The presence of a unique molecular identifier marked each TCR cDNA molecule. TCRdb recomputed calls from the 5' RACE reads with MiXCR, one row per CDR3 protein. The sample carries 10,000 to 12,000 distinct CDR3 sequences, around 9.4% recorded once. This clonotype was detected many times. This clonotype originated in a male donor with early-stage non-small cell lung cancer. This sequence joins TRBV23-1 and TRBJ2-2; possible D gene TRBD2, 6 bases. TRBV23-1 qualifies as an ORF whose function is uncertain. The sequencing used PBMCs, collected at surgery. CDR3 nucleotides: TGCGCCAGCAGTGAACTATCGGGGGACACCGGGGAGCTGTTTTTT. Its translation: CASSELSGDTGELFF.